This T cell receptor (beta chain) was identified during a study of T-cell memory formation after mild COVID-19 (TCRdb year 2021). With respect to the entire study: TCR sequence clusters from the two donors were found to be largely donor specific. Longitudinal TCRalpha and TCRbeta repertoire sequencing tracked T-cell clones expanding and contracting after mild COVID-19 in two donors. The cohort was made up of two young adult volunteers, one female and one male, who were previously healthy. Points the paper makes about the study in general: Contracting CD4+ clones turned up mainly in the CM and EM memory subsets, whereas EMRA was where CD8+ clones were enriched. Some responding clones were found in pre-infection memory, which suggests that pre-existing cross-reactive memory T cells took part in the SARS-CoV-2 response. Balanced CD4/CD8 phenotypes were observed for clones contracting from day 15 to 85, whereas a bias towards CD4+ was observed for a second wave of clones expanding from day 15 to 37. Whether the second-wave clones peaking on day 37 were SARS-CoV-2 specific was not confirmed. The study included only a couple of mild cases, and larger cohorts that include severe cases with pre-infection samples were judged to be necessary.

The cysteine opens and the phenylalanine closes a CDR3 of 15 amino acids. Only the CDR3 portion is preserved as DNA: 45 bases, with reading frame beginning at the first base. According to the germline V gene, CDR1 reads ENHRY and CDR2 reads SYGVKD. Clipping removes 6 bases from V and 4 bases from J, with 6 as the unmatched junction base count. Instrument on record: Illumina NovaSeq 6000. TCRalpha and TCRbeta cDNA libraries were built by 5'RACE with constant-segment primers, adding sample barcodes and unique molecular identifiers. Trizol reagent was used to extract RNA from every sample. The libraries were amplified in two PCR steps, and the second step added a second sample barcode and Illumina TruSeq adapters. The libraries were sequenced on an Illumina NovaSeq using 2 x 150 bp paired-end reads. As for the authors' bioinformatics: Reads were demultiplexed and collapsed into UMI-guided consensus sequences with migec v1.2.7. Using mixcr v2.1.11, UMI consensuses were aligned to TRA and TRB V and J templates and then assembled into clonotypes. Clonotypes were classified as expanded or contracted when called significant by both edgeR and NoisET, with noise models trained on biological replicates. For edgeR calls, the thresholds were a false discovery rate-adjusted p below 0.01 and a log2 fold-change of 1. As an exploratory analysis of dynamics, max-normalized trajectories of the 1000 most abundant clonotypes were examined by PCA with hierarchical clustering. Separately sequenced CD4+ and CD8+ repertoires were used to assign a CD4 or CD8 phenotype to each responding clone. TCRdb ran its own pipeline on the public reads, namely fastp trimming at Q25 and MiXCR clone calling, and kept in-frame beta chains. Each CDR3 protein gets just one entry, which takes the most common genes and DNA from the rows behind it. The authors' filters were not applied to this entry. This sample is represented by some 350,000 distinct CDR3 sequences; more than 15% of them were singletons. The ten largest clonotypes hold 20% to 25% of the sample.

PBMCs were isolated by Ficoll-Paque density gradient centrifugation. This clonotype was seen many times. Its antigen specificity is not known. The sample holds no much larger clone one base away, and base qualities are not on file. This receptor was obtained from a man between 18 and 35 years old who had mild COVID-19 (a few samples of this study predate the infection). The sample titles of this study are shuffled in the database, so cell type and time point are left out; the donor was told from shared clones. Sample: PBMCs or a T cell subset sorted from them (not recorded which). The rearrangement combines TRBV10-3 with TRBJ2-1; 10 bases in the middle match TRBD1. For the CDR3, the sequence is CAISEGQGGYNEQFF. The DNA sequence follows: TGTGCCATCAGCGAAGGACAGGGGGGATACAATGAGCAGTTCTTC.